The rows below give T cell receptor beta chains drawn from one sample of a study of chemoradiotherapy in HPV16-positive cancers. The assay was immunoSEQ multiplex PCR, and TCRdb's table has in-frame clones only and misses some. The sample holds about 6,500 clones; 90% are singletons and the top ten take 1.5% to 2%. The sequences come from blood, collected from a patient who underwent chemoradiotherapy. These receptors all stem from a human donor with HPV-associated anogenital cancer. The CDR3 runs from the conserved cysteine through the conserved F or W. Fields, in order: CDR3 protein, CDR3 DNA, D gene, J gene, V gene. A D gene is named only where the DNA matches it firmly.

CDR3 protein: CASSLRQGLHNEQFF
CDR3 DNA: TGTGCCAGCAGCTTAAGACAGGGCCTCCACAATGAGCAGTTCTTC
D gene: TRBD1
J gene: TRBJ2-1
V gene: TRBV5-8

CDR3 protein: CASSPDPGVGNGYTF
CDR3 DNA: TGCGCCAGCAGCCCCGACCCGGGGGTGGGAAATGGCTACACCTTC
D gene: NA
J gene: TRBJ1-2
V gene: TRBV4-3

CDR3 protein: CASSQRTVNTGELFF
CDR3 DNA: TGTGCCAGCAGCCAAAGGACAGTGAACACCGGGGAGCTGTTTTTT
D gene: NA
J gene: TRBJ2-2
V gene: TRBV6-5

CDR3 protein: CASSLFIGGRSYEQYF
CDR3 DNA: TGCGCCAGCAGCTTGTTCATAGGCGGGAGGAGTTACGAGCAGTACTTC
D gene: TRBD2
J gene: TRBJ2-7
V gene: TRBV5-1

CDR3 protein: CASRRPTGGGGYTF
CDR3 DNA: TGTGCCAGCAGGCGACCCACAGGGGGCGGTGGCTACACCTTC
D gene: TRBD1
J gene: TRBJ1-2
V gene: TRBV6-5

CDR3 protein: CASRRNSRDEQYF
CDR3 DNA: TGTGCCAGCAGGCGAAACAGTAGAGACGAGCAGTACTTC
D gene: NA
J gene: TRBJ2-7
V gene: TRBV7-9

CDR3 protein: CAITGLAAGEQYF
CDR3 DNA: TGTGCCATCACCGGACTAGCGGCCGGGGAGCAGTACTTC
D gene: TRBD2
J gene: TRBJ2-7
V gene: TRBV10-3

CDR3 protein: CASSVDRGLDEQYF
CDR3 DNA: TGTGCCAGCAGTGTCGACAGGGGGCTGGACGAGCAGTACTTC
D gene: TRBD1
J gene: TRBJ2-7
V gene: TRBV6-1

CDR3 protein: CASSPVSGGAGSTDTQYF
CDR3 DNA: TGTGCCAGCAGCCCCGTTAGCGGGGGGGCCGGTAGCACAGATACGCAGTATTTT
D gene: TRBD2
J gene: TRBJ2-3
V gene: TRBV7-2

CDR3 protein: CASSPKTSGRAGLNEQFF
CDR3 DNA: TGTGCCAGCAGCCCCAAGACTAGCGGGAGGGCCGGGCTCAATGAGCAGTTCTTC
D gene: TRBD2
J gene: TRBJ2-1
V gene: TRBV11-3

CDR3 protein: CATSTRTGGLTDTQYF
CDR3 DNA: TGTGCCACCAGCACACGGACAGGGGGCCTCACAGATACGCAGTATTTT
D gene: TRBD1
J gene: TRBJ2-3
V gene: TRBV15

CDR3 protein: CASTWGGPYNEQFF
CDR3 DNA: TGTGCCAGCACGTGGGGGGGTCCCTACAATGAGCAGTTCTTC
D gene: TRBD2
J gene: TRBJ2-1
V gene: TRBV6-5

CDR3 protein: CASSLWSQGAREQYF
CDR3 DNA: TGTGCCAGCAGTTTATGGTCCCAGGGGGCGCGGGAGCAGTACTTC
D gene: TRBD1
J gene: TRBJ2-7
V gene: TRBV28

CDR3 protein: CASSFTTEYSGNTIYF
CDR3 DNA: TGTGCCAGCAGCTTCACTACAGAATACTCTGGAAACACCATATATTTT
D gene: NA
J gene: TRBJ1-3
V gene: TRBV11-3

CDR3 protein: CAISETSGRHPSYNEQFF
CDR3 DNA: TGTGCCATCAGTGAGACTAGCGGGAGGCACCCCTCCTACAATGAGCAGTTCTTC
D gene: TRBD2
J gene: TRBJ2-1
V gene: TRBV10-3

CDR3 protein: CASSLAGQQRGNTIYF
CDR3 DNA: TGCGCCAGCAGCTTGGCCGGGCAGCAACGTGGAAACACCATATATTTT
D gene: NA
J gene: TRBJ1-3
V gene: TRBV5-1

CDR3 protein: CASSQQGYTEAFF
CDR3 DNA: TGTGCCAGCAGCCAACAGGGATACACTGAAGCTTTCTTT
D gene: NA
J gene: TRBJ1-1
V gene: TRBV14

CDR3 protein: CASRSTGQGLYNEQFF
CDR3 DNA: TGTGCCAGCAGGTCCACCGGACAGGGTCTTTACAATGAGCAGTTCTTC
D gene: TRBD1
J gene: TRBJ2-1
V gene: TRBV11-2

CDR3 protein: CASSLAFGQSGETQYF
CDR3 DNA: TGTGCCAGCAGCTTAGCCTTCGGCCAGAGTGGAGAGACCCAGTACTTC
D gene: NA
J gene: TRBJ2-5
V gene: TRBV7-6

CDR3 protein: CASSPGGGSSYNEQFF
CDR3 DNA: TGTGCTAGCAGCCCAGGGGGCGGGAGCTCCTACAATGAGCAGTTCTTC
D gene: NA
J gene: TRBJ2-1
V gene: TRBV7-7

CDR3 protein: CASRATPSHTKNIQYF
CDR3 DNA: TGTGCCAGCCGCGCCACTCCGAGTCATACCAAAAACATTCAGTACTTC
D gene: NA
J gene: TRBJ2-4
V gene: TRBV5-4

CDR3 protein: CASSLMEQGPTYGYTF
CDR3 DNA: TGTGCCAGCAGCTTGATGGAACAGGGCCCAACCTATGGCTACACCTTC
D gene: NA
J gene: TRBJ1-2
V gene: TRBV5-4

CDR3 protein: CASRVAHSSYNEQFF
CDR3 DNA: TGCGCCAGCCGAGTAGCCCATAGCTCCTACAATGAGCAGTTCTTC
D gene: NA
J gene: TRBJ2-1
V gene: TRBV5-1